This T cell receptor beta chain was identified in a study of human T cells and chemical hapten exposure (dated by TCRdb to the early 2020s). In the study overall: For sensitization, 2% DPC in acetone was applied to a 2 cm by 2 cm area of upper inner arm skin. Libraries were combined into a pool for sequencing, and differences in TCR yield between samples came mainly from small differences in library volumes within the pool. Patch testing was performed on the upper back with Finn chambers containing 0.01% DPC, and the patch tests were scored after 6 days according to International Contact Dermatitis Research Group standards. Throughout the approximately 22-week study period, patients were also given weekly therapeutic DPC doses on the scalp. Alopecia areata with under or over 50% scalp involvement, alopecia totalis and alopecia universalis were represented in the patient cohort, which was mostly female. Blood for TCR sequencing was provided by twenty-nine alopecia patients at one to four time points (pre-sensitization, 2, 6 and 24 weeks). Blood samples were taken from patients before sensitization (week 0) and at 2, 6 and about 24 weeks after DPC sensitization. Peripheral blood TCR repertoire changes were tracked in vivo in alopecia patients during primary and secondary sensitization to the hapten diphenylcyclopropenone (DPC). Summary of the overall study and its limitations: Significantly more large CDR3 similarity clusters were formed by expanded TCRs than by pre-sensitization or healthy control sets, consistent with antigen-driven responses. A positive correlation was found between the number of PT1 expanded TCRs and patch test score, with significance reached at thresholds 8, 16 and 32 but not 4. The number of TCRs above 1 in 1000 frequency did not change with DPC sensitization; there was no evidence of global repertoire structure alterations. Repeated subsampling changed both the strength of the expansion versus patch-test correlation and the threshold at which the correlation became significant. Alopecia, a presumed autoimmune disease, was present in all patients, so the immune response of the patients might differ from that of healthy individuals.

Trimming accounts for 5 bases at V and 9 bases at J, while the number of junction bases matched to no gene is 9. There are 15 amino acids in the CDR3, from cysteine to phenylalanine inclusive. Only the CDR3 DNA stays, 45 bases, in frame from base 1. The germline V gene (reference sequence) sets CDR1 to SEHNR and CDR2 to FQNEAQ. This clonotype was counted at least ten times. What antigen it recognizes has not been identified. Base quality data are lacking; no much larger clone is found one base away. This specimen's time point label, interpreted: patch test 1, 2 weeks after DPC sensitization. The sample's treatment or condition label is to be understood as: therapeutic diphenylcyclopropenone sensitization with weekly scalp DPC. At every patch-test visit, the blood draw took place before the patch test was put on. Patients were considered eligible if aged 18 to 70, diagnosed with alopecia and deemed suitable for DPC therapy, and patients were excluded if pregnant. Total RNA was isolated from unfractionated whole blood collected in Tempus Blood RNA tubes.

The library was produced with RACE. The sequencing machine was a NextSeq 500. During library preparation, unique molecular identifiers were attached to individual cDNA molecules so that TCRs could be counted in a quantitative, reproducible way. From each blood RNA sample, both TCR alpha and TCR beta chains were sequenced. In the original analysis: A median of roughly 98,000 TCRs per sample was observed, with a range of about 23,224 to 690,600. V, J and CDR3 annotation of the TCR reads was performed with the Decombinator software suite. For PS versus PT1 abundance plots, all samples were subsampled to the same number of TCRs (28,000). TCRs were defined as expanded if absent before sensitization and observed at least eight times at the 2-week time point. The public reads were reanalyzed by TCRdb: fastp trimming at Q25, MiXCR alignment, in-frame beta chains only. Merged by CDR3 protein, the rows form single entries marked with the most common genes and DNA. Clone size and V and J calls follow TCRdb, not the original study. Across this sample there are under 65,000 distinct CDR3 sequences, with approximately 9.1% seen only once. Around 4.5% of the sample is held by the ten biggest clonotypes.

The chain uses TRBV7-9 and TRBJ2-1; a stretch of 11 junction bases matches TRBD2. The material was whole blood, obtained in connection with sensitization to the hapten diphenylcyclopropenone (DPC). The sequence was obtained from a woman between 45 and 60 years old with alopecia areata. Some clones in this sample may be carry-over from other donors' samples. The CDR3 loop reads CASSALAGAFGEQFF. The bases read TGTGCCAGCAGCGCACTAGCGGGAGCCTTCGGTGAGCAGTTCTTC.